This TCR beta chain was recorded in a study of blood T cell repertoires in COVID-19. Overall study context: The United States, Italy and Spain supplied acute and convalescent COVID-19 samples. Sources were T cells, B-cell-depleted T cells, or PBMCs; the material itself was cDNA or gDNA.

This CDR3 is 15 amino acids long. CDR1 SGHRS and CDR2 YFSETQ come from the germline V gene. V was clipped by 0 bases and J by 7 bases; unmatched bases: 4. As handled by the study authors: Amplification of reference gene primers provided the estimated nucleated cell counts. Libraries were prepared by immunoSEQ multiplex PCR; TCRdb keeps only in-frame clonotypes and omits some of them. V, J and clone size were drawn from that table, and D and trimming were deduced from the DNA. Here the sample spans about 300,000 clones, approximately 83% being singletons. The sequence was obtained from a woman between 45 and 65 years old who had recovered from COVID-19. Sequenced sample: peripheral blood. The rearrangement uses TRBV5-1 and TRBJ1-4; 9 bases fit TRBD1. CDR3 nucleotides: TGCGCCAGCAGCTTGGGGGGACAGGGAGGTGAAAAACTGTTTTTT. Protein sequence: CASSLGGQGGEKLFF.